Sequencing of this TCR beta chain was carried out in a study of cytomegalovirus exposure and HLA in healthy donors. The study's findings and limits: Being productive about 87% or about 30% of the time was typical of most TCR beta V segments in an earlier analysis.

J lost 2 bases, V lost 4 bases, and 4 bases had no gene match. This CDR3 is built from 14 residues. CDR1 SGHNT and CDR2 YENEEA come from the germline V gene. This clone was recorded a few times. As yet, its antigen is unknown. The study ran its PCR with 60 Vbeta and 13 Jbeta primers. As originally analysed: It was a later analysis that counted some 80 million unique TCR beta chains, of which approximately 9.9 million were shared. The data were produced by immunoSEQ multiplex PCR, yet TCRdb's version contains in-frame clones alone and is incomplete. D and trimming were read from the DNA, whereas the V and J calls and clone size are those reported in that table. Altogether approximately 70,000 clones are present, 60% to 80% being singletons, with the ten largest covering approximately 7.6%.

The chain combines TRBV11-3 with TRBJ2-7; 8 bases map to TRBD1. The sequencing sample was made of PBMCs. The receptor's source is a man in his fifties or sixties in good health and CMV-seropositive. The CDR3 reads CASSSGQGPYEQYF. The CDR3 nucleotides are TGTGCCAGCAGCTCCGGACAGGGTCCCTACGAGCAGTACTTC.